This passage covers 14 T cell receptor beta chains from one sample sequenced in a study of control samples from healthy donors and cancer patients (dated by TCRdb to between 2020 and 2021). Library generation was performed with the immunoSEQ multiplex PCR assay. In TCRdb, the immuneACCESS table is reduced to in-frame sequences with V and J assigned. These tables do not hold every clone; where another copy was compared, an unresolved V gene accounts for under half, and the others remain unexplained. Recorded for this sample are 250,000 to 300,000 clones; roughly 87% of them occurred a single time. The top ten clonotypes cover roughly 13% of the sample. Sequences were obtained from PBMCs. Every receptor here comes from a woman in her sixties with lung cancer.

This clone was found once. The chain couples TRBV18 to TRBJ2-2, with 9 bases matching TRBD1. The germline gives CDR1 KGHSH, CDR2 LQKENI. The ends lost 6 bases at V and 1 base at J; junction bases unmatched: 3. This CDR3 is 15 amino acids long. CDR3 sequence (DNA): TGTGCCAGCTCCTCGGGACAGGGGAACACCGGGGAGCTGTTTTTT. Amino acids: CASSSGQGNTGELFF.

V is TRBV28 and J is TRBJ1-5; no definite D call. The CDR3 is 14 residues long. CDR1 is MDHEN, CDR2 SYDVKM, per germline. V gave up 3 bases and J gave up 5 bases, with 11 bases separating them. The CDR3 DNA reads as TGTGCCAGCAGTTTGGTGGACTCTCATCAGCCCCAGCATTTT. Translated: CASSLVDSHQPQHF.

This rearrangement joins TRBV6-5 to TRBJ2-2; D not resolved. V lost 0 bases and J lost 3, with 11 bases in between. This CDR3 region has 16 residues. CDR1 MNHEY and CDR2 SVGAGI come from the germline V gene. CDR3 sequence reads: CASSYSMGRYTGELFF. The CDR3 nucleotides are TGTGCCAGCAGTTACTCGATGGGCAGATACACCGGGGAGCTGTTTTTT.

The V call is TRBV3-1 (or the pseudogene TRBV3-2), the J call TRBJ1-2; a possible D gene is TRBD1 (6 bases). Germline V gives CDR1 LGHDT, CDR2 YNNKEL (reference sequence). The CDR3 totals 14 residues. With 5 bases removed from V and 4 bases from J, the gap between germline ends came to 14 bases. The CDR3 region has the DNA TGTGCCAGCAGCACCACCAGGGGCAGCTATGGCTACACCTTC. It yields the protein CASSTTRGSYGYTF.

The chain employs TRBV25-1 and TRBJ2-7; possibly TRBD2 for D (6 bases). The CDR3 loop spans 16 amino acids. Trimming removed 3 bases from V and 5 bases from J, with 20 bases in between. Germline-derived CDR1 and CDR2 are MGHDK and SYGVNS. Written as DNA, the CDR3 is TGTGCCAGCAGTGAGGGGAGGTGGGGCGATTTAGACGAGCAGTACTTC. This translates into CASSEGRWGDLDEQYF.

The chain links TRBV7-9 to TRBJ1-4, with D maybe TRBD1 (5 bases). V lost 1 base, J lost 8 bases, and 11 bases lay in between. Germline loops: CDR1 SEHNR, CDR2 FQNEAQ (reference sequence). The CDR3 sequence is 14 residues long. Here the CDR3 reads CASSLVGRNEKLFF. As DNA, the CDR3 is TGTGCCAGCAGCTTAGTGGGGCGTAACGAAAAACTGTTTTTT.

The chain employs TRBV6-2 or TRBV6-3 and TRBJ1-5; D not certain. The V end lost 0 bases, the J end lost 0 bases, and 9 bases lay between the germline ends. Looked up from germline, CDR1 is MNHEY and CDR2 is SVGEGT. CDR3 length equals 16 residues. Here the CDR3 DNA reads TGTGCCAGCAGTTACTCGGGAACTTATAGCAATCAGCCCCAGCATTTT. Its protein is CASSYSGTYSNQPQHF.

The CDR3 region has the DNA TGTGCCAGCAGTTACAAGGATCGTGAAAAACTGTTTTTT. This sequence encodes CASSYKDREKLFF. V gene TRBV6-2 or TRBV6-3 combines with J gene TRBJ1-4, with D uncertain. The germline gives CDR1 MNHEY, CDR2 SVGEGT. Trimming shortened V by 2 bases and J by 7 bases, and 8 bases separated the two germline ends. This CDR3 contains 13 residues.

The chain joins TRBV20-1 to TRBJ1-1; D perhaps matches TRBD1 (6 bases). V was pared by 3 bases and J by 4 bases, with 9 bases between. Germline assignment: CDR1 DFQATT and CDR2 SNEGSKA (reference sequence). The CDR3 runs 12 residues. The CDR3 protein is CSASSGVTEAFF. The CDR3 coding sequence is TGCAGTGCTAGTTCAGGGGTCACTGAAGCTTTCTTT.

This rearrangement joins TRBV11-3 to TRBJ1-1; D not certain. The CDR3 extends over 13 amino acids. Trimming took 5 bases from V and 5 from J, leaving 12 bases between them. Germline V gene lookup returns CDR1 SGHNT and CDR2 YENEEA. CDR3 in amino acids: CASSQGIGTEAFF. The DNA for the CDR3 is TGTGCCAGCAGCCAAGGGATCGGAACTGAAGCTTTCTTT.

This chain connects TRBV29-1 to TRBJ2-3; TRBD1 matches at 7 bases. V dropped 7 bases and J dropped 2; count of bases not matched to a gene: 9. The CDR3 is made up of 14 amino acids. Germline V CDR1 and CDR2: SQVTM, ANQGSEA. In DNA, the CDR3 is TGCAGCGGACACAAAGGGGGCCACACAGATACGCAGTATTTT. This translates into CSGHKGGHTDTQYF.

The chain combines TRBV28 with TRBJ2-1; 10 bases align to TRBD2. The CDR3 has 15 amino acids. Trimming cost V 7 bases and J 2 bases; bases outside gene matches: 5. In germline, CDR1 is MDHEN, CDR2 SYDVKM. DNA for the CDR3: TGTGCCAGCATCCAAAGCGGGAGGGCCTACAATGAGCAGTTCTTC. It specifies CASIQSGRAYNEQFF. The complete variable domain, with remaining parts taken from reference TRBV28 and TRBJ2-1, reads DVKVTQSSRYLVKRTGEKVFLECVQDMDHENMFWYRQDPGLGLRLIYFSYDVKMKEKGDIPEGYSVSREKKERFSLILESASTNQTSMYLCASIQSGRAYNEQFFGPGTRLTVL.

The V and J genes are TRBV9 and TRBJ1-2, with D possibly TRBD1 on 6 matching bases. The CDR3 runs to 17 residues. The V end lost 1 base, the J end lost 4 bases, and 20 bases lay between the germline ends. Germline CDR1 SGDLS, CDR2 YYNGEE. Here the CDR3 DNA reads TGTGCCAGCAGCGTATTCCAGGGGACGTCCGGGGGCTATGGCTACACCTTC. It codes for CASSVFQGTSGGYGYTF.

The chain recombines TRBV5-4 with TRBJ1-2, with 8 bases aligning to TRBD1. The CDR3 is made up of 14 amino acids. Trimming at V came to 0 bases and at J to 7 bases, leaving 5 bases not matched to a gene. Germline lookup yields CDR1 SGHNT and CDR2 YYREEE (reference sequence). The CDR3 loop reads CASSLDQGAGGYTF. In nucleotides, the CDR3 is TGTGCCAGCAGCTTGGATCAGGGGGCGGGTGGCTACACCTTC.